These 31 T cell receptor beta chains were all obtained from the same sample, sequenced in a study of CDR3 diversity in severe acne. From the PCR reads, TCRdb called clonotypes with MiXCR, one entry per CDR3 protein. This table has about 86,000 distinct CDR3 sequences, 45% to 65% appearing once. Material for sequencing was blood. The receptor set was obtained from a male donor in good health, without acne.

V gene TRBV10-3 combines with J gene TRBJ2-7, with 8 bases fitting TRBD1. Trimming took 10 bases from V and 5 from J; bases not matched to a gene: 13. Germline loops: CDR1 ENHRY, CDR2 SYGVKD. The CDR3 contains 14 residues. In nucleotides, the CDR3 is TGTGCCACCACTGTGACAGGGGCGCCCCACGAGCAGTACTTC. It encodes CATTVTGAPHEQYF.

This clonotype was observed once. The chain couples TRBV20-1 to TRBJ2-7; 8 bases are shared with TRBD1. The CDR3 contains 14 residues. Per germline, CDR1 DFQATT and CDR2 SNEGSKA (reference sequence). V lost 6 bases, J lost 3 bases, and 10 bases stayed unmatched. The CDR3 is CSASSSRGLYEQYF. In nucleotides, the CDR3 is TGCAGTGCCAGCAGCTCCAGGGGGCTCTACGAGCAGTACTTC.

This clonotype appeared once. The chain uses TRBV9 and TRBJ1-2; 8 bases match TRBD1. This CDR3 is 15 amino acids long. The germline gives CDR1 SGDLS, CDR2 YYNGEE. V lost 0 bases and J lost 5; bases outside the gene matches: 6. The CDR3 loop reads CASSVAQTGEYGYTF. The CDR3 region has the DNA TGTGCCAGCAGCGTAGCTCAGACAGGGGAATATGGCTACACCTTC.

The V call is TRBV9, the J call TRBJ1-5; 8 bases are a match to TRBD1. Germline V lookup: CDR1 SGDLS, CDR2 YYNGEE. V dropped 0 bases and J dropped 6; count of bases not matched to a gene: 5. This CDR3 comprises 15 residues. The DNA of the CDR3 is TGTGCCAGCAGCGTAGGGACAGGGAACAGTCAGCCCCAGCATTTT. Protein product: CASSVGTGNSQPQHF.

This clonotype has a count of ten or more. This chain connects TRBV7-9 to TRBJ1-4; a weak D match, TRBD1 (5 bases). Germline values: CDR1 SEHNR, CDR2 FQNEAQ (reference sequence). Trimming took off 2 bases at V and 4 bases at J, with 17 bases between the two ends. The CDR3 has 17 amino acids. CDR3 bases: TGTGCCAGCAGCTTATCATCCGGAGGGGCGGATAATGAAAAACTGTTTTTT. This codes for CASSLSSGGADNEKLFF.

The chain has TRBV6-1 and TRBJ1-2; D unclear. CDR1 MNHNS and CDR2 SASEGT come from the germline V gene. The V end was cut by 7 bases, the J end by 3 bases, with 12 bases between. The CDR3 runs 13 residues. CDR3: CASTLGRHYGYTF. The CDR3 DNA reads TGTGCCAGCACCCTAGGAAGGCACTATGGCTACACCTTC.

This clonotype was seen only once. CDR3 bases: TGTGCCAGCAGCTCTTCTAGCGGGGTTAATACGCAGTATTTT. It codes for CASSSSSGVNTQYF. V usage is TRBV5-4 and J usage is TRBJ2-3; 9 bases line up with TRBD2. CDR3 length: 14 residues. With 3 bases clipped from V and 7 bases from J, the junction kept 6 bases outside the gene matches. Germline values: CDR1 SGHNT, CDR2 YYREEE (reference sequence).

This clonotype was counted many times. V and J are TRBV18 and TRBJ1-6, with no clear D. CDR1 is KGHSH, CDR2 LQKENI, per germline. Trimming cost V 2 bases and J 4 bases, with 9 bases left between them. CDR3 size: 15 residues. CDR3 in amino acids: CASSPGGGYNSPLHF. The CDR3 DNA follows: TGTGCCAGCTCACCAGGTGGCGGTTATAATTCACCCCTCCACTTT.

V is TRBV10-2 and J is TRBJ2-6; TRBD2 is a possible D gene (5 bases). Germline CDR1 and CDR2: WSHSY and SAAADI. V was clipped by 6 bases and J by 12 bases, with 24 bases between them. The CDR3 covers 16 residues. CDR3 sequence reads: CASSEPDGVPGSVLTF. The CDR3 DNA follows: TGCGCCAGCAGCGAACCCGACGGGGTACCCGGGTCCGTCCTGACTTTC.

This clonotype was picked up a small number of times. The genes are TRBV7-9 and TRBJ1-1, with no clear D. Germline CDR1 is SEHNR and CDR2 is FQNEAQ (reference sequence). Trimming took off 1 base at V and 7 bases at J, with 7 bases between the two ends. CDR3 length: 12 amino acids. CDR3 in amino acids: CASSLGSSEAFF. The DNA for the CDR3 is TGTGCCAGCAGCTTAGGTTCAAGTGAAGCTTTCTTT.

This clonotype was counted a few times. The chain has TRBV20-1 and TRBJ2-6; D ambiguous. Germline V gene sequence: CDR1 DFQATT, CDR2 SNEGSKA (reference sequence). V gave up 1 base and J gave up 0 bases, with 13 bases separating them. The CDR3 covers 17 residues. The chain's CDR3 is CSARVGRTNSGANVLTF. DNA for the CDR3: TGCAGTGCTAGAGTGGGCAGGACCAACTCTGGGGCCAACGTCCTGACTTTC.

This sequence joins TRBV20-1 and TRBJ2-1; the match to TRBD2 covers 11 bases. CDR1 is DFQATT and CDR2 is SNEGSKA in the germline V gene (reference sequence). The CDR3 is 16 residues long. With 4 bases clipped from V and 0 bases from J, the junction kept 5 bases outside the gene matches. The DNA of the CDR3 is TGCAGTGCTAAGGCTAGCGGGAGGTCCTCCTACAATGAGCAGTTCTTC. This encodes CSAKASGRSSYNEQFF.

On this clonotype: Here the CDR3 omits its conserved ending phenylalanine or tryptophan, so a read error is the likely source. CDR3 DNA sequence: TGTGTCAGCAGTTACCCGGGACAGGGAGGACCTGGAGCTTTCCTT. As protein: CVSSYPGQGGPGAFL. V and J are TRBV6-5 and TRBJ1-1, with 9 nucleotides matching TRBD1. The CDR3 is 15 amino acids. The germline gives CDR1 MNHEY, CDR2 SVGAGI.

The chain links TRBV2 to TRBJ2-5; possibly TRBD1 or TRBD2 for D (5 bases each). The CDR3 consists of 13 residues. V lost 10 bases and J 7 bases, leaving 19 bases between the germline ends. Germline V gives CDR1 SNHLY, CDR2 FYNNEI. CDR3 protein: CATQPGPLGTQYF. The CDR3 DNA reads TGTGCCACCCAACCGGGACCGTTGGGGACCCAGTACTTC. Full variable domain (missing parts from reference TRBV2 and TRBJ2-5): EPEVTQTPSHQVTQMGQEVILRCVPISNHLYFYWYRQILGQKVEFLVSFYNNEISEKSEIFDDQFSVERPDGSNFTLKIRSTKLEDSAMYFCATQPGPLGTQYFGPGTRLLVL.

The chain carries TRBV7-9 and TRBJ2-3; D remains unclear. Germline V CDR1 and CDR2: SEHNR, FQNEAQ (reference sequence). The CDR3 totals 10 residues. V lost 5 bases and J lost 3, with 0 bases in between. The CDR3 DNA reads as TGTGCCAGCAGCACAGATACGCAGTATTTT. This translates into CASSTDTQYF.

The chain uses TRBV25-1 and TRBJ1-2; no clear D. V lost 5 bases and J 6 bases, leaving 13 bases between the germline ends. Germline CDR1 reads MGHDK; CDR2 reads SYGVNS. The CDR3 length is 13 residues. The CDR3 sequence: CASSYSGGDGYTF. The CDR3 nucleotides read TGTGCCAGCAGTTACTCTGGCGGAGATGGCTACACCTTC.

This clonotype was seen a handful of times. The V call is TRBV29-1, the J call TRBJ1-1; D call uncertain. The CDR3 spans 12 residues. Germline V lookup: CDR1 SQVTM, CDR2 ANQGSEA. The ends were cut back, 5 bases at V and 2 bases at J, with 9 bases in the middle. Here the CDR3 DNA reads TGCAGCGTTTCGGAGCCCAACACTGAAGCTTTCTTT. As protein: CSVSEPNTEAFF.

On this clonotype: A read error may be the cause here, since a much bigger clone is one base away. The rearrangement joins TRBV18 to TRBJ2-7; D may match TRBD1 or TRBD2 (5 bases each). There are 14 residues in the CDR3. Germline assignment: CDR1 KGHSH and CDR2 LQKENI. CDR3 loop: CAGSRTGTHGEQYF. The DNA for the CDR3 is TGTGCCGGCTCAAGAACCGGGACGCATGGCGAGCAGTACTTC.

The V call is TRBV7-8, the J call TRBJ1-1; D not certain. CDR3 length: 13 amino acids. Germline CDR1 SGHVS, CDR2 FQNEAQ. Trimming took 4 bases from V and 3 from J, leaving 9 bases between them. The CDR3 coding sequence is TGTGCCAGCAGCTCGGACCTACACACTGAAGCTTTCTTT. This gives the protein CASSSDLHTEAFF.

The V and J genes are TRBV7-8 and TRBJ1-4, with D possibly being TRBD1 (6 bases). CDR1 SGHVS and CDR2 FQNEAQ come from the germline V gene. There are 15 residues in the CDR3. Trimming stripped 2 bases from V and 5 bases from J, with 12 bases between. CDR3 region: CASSLLGARNEKLFF. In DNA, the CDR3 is TGTGCCAGCAGCTTATTGGGGGCCCGAAATGAAAAACTGTTTTTT.

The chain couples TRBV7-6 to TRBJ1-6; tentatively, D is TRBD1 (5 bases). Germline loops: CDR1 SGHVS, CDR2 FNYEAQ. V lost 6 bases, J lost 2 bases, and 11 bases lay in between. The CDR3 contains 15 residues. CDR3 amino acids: CASSKGQAYNSPLHF. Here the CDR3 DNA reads TGTGCCAGCAGTAAGGGGCAGGCCTATAATTCACCCCTCCACTTT. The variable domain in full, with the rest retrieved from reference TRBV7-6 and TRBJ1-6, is GAGVSQSPRYKVTKRGQDVALRCDPISGHVSLYWYRQALGQGPEFLTYFNYEAQQDKSGLPNDRFSAERPEGSISTLTIQRTEQRDSAMYRCASSKGQAYNSPLHFGNGTRLTVT.

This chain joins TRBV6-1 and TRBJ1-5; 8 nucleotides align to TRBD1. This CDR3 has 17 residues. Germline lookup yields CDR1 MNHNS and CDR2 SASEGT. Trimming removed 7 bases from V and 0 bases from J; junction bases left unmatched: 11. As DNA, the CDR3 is TGTGCCAGCATCCTAGGACAGGGTGTTTATAGCAATCAGCCCCAGCATTTT. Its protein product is CASILGQGVYSNQPQHF.

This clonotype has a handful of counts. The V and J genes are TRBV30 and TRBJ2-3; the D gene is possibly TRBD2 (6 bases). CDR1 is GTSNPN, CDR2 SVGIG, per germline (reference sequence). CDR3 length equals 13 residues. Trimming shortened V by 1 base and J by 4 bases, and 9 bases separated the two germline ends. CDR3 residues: CAWSAWEADTQYF. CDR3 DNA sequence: TGTGCCTGGAGTGCATGGGAGGCAGATACGCAGTATTTT.

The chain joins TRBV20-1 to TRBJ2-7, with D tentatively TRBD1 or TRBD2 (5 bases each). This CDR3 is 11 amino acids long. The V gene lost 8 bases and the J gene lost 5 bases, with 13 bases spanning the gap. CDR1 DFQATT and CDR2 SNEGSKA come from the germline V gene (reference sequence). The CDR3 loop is CSPRDDDEQYF. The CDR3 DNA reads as TGCAGTCCTCGGGACGACGACGAGCAGTACTTC.

This CDR3 reads CASRPMTGGTNEQFF. CDR3 in DNA: TGCGCCAGCAGACCGATGACAGGGGGCACCAATGAGCAGTTCTTC. The chain combines TRBV5-1 with TRBJ2-1; 10 bases are shared with TRBD1. V was clipped by 5 bases and J by 6 bases; unmatched bases: 8. There are 15 residues in the CDR3. The germline CDR1 and CDR2 sequences are SGHRS and YFSETQ. The variable domain in full, completed from reference TRBV5-1 and TRBJ2-1, reads KAGVTQTPRYLIKTRGQQVTLSCSPISGHRSVSWYQQTPGQGLQFLFEYFSETQRNKGNFPGRFSGRQFSNSRSEMNVSTLELGDSALYLCASRPMTGGTNEQFFGPGTRLTVL.

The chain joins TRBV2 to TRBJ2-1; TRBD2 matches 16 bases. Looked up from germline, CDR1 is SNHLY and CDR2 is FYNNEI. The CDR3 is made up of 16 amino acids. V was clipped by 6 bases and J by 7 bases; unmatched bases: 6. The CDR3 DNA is TGTGCCAGCAGCCGGGGACTAGCGGGAGGGCTGAATGAGCAGTTCTTC. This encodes CASSRGLAGGLNEQFF.

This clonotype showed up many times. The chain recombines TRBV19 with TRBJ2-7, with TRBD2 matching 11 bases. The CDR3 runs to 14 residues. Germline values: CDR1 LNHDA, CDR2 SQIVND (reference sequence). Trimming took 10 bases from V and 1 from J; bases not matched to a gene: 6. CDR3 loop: CATGLAGGSYEQYF. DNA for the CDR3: TGTGCCACCGGGCTAGCGGGAGGATCCTACGAGCAGTACTTC.

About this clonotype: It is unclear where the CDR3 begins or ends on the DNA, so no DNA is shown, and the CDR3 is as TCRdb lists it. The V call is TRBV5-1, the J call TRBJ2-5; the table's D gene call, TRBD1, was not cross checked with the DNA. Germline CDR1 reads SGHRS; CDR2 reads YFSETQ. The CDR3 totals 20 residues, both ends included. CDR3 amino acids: CASSLDHRVGYTFGSGTQYF.

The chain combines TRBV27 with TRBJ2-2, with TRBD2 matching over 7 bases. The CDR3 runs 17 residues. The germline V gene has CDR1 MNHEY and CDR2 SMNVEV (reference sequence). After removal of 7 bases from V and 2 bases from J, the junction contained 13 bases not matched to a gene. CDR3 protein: CASKSLEGRANTGELFF. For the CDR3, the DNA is TGTGCCAGCAAGAGTTTAGAAGGGAGGGCCAACACCGGGGAGCTGTTTTTT.

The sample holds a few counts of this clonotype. The CDR3 is CASSGGTLIGNTIYF. For the CDR3, the DNA is TGTGCCAGCAGCGGCGGGACGCTGATAGGAAACACCATATATTTT. V is TRBV10-3 and J is TRBJ1-3, with a weak D call TRBD1 (5 bases). The V gene's germline CDR1 is ENHRY and CDR2 SYGVKD. Trimming left V 10 bases short and J 4 bases short, with 20 bases between. The CDR3 loop spans 15 amino acids.

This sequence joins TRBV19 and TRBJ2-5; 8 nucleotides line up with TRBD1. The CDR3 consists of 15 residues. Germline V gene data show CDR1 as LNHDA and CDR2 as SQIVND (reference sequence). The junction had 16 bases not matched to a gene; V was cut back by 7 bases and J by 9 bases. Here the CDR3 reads CASTSRTGSNQPQYF. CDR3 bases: TGTGCCAGTACCTCCCGGACAGGGAGCAATCAGCCCCAGTACTTC. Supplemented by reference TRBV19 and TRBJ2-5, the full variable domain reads DGGITQSPKYLFRKEGQNVTLSCEQNLNHDAMYWYRQDPGQGLRLIYYSQIVNDFQKGDIAEGYSVSREKKESFPLTVTSAQKNPTAFYLCASTSRTGSNQPQYFGPGTRLLVL.